This T cell receptor beta chain was found in a study of cytomegalovirus exposure and HLA in healthy donors (dated by TCRdb to between 2016 and 2019). Context from the whole study: According to an earlier analysis of 450 to 650 of the donors, 150 million to 200 million T cells yielded 95 million to 140 million unique TCR beta sequences and roughly 280 Gb of sequence data. The number of typed donors differed by locus: about 629-640 for A, B, C, DRB1 and DQB1; approximately 540 for DQA1; some 590 for DPA1; and 450 to 480 for DPB1. Class I and class II HLA loci were covered by the typing at four-digit resolution. The study aimed to test whether signatures of past pathogen exposure could be identified by cataloging public T cell receptors. The study profiled the T cell repertoires of about 640 subjects by immunosequencing and related them to cytomegalovirus serostatus. An early release covering just under 650 HLA-typed donors comprised roughly 300 gigabases of sequencing data and approximately 85 million unique TCR sequences. On average, around 230,000 unique TCR beta nucleotide sequences were sequenced per donor among a few hundred genotyped donors of the cohort, with roughly 19% of those sequences being non-productive. All discovery cohort repertoires had been generated on a single sequencing platform. Roughly five DR-DQ haplotypes were treated as single units for association and clustering because of strong linkage in the cohort. Rather than drawing on any new phenotypic data, the later analysis identified candidate immune exposures from TCR beta sequences and the way those sequences occurred across donors. A separate validation cohort of 90 to 150 different subjects was used in addition to the roughly 670-subject first cohort. An earlier analysis of approximately 500 of the donors applied high-throughput TCR beta sequencing to assess whether each TCR beta V gene segment acted as functional or pseudogenic. Of the approximately 400 genotyped donors, roughly 76% were placed in the genetic ancestry cluster associated with self-reported Caucasian donors. High-throughput TCR immunosequencing, statistical association of individual TCRs with disease status, and machine learning were combined to predict cytomegalovirus infection status. In a later genetic analysis, genome-wide SNP genotypes for about 55% of the roughly 700 donors were used, and that subset was treated as a discovery cohort. Donor age, sex, ethnicity and CMV serostatus were compiled alongside the repertoire data. A later analysis re-analyzed previously published TCR beta repertoires from roughly 690 donors and added high-resolution HLA genotyping to study TCR occurrence patterns. Broad study findings and their caveats: Presence/absence analyses assumed roughly uniform sequencing depth across donors, an assumption that may not hold. A few of the identified cytomegalovirus-associated TCR beta chains were confirmed in vitro to be specific for cytomegalovirus antigens. Cytomegalovirus status was reported to be diagnosed by the classifier with high specificity and sensitivity in both the original and validation cohorts. CMV serostatus was the only immune exposure information available for the cohort. A later analysis found that most CMV-associated TCR beta chains appeared HLA-restricted, with HLA associations seemingly driven largely by CMV exposure. In an earlier analysis of some 540 of the donors, most TCR beta V segments appeared in productive rearrangements about 87% or about 30% of the time, broadly matching IMGT annotations. A further reported finding was that TCR beta sequences accurately predicted the HLA-A and HLA-B alleles for most subjects in the first cohort. In a later analysis, HLA-associated TCR beta chains showed more clonal expansion and lower generation probabilities than non-associated chains that were equally common. A cluster of highly shared sequence variants was judged likely to be a technical artifact of the sequencing pipeline. The study listed 164 TCR beta chains as associated with cytomegalovirus. According to the authors, the approach could potentially be generalized to other disease states and immunological phenotypes. A later analysis found that TCR association rates varied across HLA loci, with DRB1 alleles showing the most associated TCRs and HLA-C alleles the fewest. Because counts were too low, fewer than 20 rarely observed V segments, including chromosome 9 orphons, were excluded from the earlier analysis of several hundred of the donors. Because some donors lacked HLA typing at each locus, the association tests relied only on the typed subset. This cohort had only TCR beta chains sequenced, and the lack of alpha or paired-chain data limited which features could be detected. Linkage disequilibrium might explain the correlated functional status among segregating V segments, but an unknown experimental factor could not be excluded. A later genetic analysis reported fewer N-insertions in productive TCRs among donors in an Asian-associated ancestry cluster than the approximately 670-donor mean. In a later analysis, several top co-occurrence clusters were reported to appear linked to parvovirus B19, influenza, CMV and Epstein-Barr virus. Some IMGT-functional V segments, including TRBV6-2 and TRBV6-3, could not be distinguished by the 87-base-pair reads and were therefore excluded. A later genetic analysis associated a missense DCLRE1C variant with V-gene and J-gene trimming of TCR beta chains, and an independent cohort replicated the association. At a false discovery rate of 0.05, a later analysis linked under 20,000 TCR beta sequences to specific HLA alleles. When HLA alleles, especially DR and DQ, strongly co-occurred, attributing TCR associations to individual alleles was difficult. Most TCR sequences were seen in very few donors, while some public TCRs were found in many individuals.

Ends trimmed: V by 6 bases, J by 10 bases; bases unmatched to a gene: 10. From the cysteine through the phenylalanine, the CDR3 covers 14 amino acids. Solely the CDR3 DNA is kept, with 42 bases framed from the first base. Based on the germline V gene (reference sequence), the CDR1 and CDR2 sequences are MNHEY and SMNVEV. As to this clone: Its antigen has not been determined. No much larger clone exists at a distance of one base, and base qualities are not known.

Library method: the immunoSEQ multiplex PCR assay. The multiplex PCR relied on a mix of 60 forward primers for TCR Vbeta segments and 13 reverse primers for TCR Jbeta segments. The CDR3 region of rearranged TCR beta genes was amplified from genomic DNA with a multiplex PCR assay. The amplified TCR beta libraries were sequenced on the Illumina HiSeq System as 87-base-pair reads. As for the original processing: A later analysis tallied 80 million to 95 million unique TCR beta chains across the 666 repertoires, and 10 million to 11 million of those chains were shared by two or more donors. Raw reads were error-corrected and collapsed into unique sequences by a nearest-neighbor algorithm in which closely related sequences were merged to remove PCR and sequencing errors. To assign V, D and J gene segments, CDR3 sequences were aligned to IMGT reference sequences. For a sequence to be retained, a match of at least six nucleotides to both a V gene segment and a J gene segment was required. A rearrangement counted as productive if the CDR3 had no stop codons and remained in frame with V and J, and every other rearrangement counted as non-productive. CDR3 was defined by IMGT convention, running from the second conserved V-encoded cysteine to the conserved J-encoded phenylalanine. The earlier analysis of 587 of the donors excluded sequences that lacked an unambiguous match to a single V gene segment. An earlier analysis of a few hundred of the donors called V segments functional above 56.7% productive rearrangements and segregating when the between-donor standard deviation exceeded 5%. A statistical classification framework was developed to diagnose cytomegalovirus status using the catalog of TCR beta chain sequences. V and J gene assignment, in a later analysis, came from comparing TCR nucleotide sequences with IMGT/GENE-DB human TR gene sequences. The TCRdist pipeline was used in a later analysis to assign CDR3 sequences and most-parsimonious VDJ recombination scenarios. In a later analysis, each TCR beta chain was defined by its CDR3 amino acid sequence together with its V-gene family, and reads lacking a unique V-gene family were excluded. In a later analysis, a few hundred highly shared, low-generation-probability nucleotide sequences were removed to address suspected cross-contamination and a sequencing artifact. For each public chain, a later analysis derived a clonal expansion index from normalized ranks of inferred template counts within each repertoire. Generation probabilities in a later analysis came from a VDJ recombination model fitted to out-of-frame rearrangements, and those results were checked against IGoR. In a later analysis, TCR-TCR, TCR-HLA and TCR-CMV co-occurrence was scored with hypergeometric tests, and a repertoire-size bias correction was applied to TCR pairs. False discovery rates were estimated in a later analysis by permuting HLA or CMV assignments 20 times. A later analysis grouped co-occurring TCRs with DBSCAN, adding TCRdist sequence similarity when clustering within HLA-allele-positive subsets. Co-occurrence clustering excluded repertoires with fewer than 30,000 or more than 120,000 public chains, plus five with anomalous nucleotide sharing. Not all clones reach the TCRdb copy of this immuneACCESS table, which keeps in-frame sequences only. Checked studies attribute under half of the gap to unresolved V genes and leave the rest unexplained. The V and J calls and clone size are taken from that table; D and trimming were inferred from the DNA. The sample table shows 150,000 to 200,000 clones, and 70% to 90% are seen once. Under 2.5% of the sample goes to the ten largest clones.

The cohort consisted of more than 650 healthy bone marrow donors. All cohort members were sampled while nominally healthy, although unrecorded immune exposures were likely present. The donor was CMV seronegative and belonged to the group of around 350 seronegative cohort members. Every donor gave a peripheral blood sample, and the peripheral blood mononuclear cells from that sample were used for TCR beta sequencing. Genomic DNA was extracted from the blood cell samples with the Qiagen DNeasy Blood Extraction Kit. The sequence was obtained from a woman aged 18-30 years in good health and CMV-seronegative. The chain was built from TRBV27 and TRBJ2-3, with 10 central nucleotides matching TRBD1. The sample consisted of PBMCs. The CDR3 here reads CASSPDRGPEAQYF. The nucleotide sequence is TGTGCCAGCAGCCCAGACAGGGGGCCCGAGGCGCAGTATTTT.